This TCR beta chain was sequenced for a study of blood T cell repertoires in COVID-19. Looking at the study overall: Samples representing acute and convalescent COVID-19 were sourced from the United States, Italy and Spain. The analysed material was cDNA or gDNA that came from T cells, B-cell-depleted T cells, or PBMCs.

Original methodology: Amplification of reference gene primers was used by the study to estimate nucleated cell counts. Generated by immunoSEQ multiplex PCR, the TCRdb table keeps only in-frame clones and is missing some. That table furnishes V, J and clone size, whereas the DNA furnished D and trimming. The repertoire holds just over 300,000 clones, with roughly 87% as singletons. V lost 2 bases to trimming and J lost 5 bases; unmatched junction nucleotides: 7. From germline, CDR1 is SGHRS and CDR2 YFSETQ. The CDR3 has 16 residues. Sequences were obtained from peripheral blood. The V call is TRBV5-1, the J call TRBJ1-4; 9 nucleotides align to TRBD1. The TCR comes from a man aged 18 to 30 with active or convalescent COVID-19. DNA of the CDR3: TGCGCCAGCAGCTTCCTACAGGGGGCGCAGAATGAAAAACTGTTTTTT. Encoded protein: CASSFLQGAQNEKLFF.